What follows are 9 T cell receptor beta chains derived from one specimen sequenced in a study of radiation and T cells in renal cell carcinoma. Time point meaning: blood 4 weeks post-SBRT, at nephrectomy. Sample treatment: 15 Gy SBRT to primary tumor, nephrectomy 4 weeks later. Here immunoSEQ multiplex PCR was the method, and the copy in TCRdb shows in-frame clones only, minus some. Of over 85,000 clones listed, 85% are singletons. The sequenced sample was blood, obtained from a patient whose treatment included radiotherapy and nephrectomy. The source of these receptors is a man aged 50-60 years with renal cell carcinoma.

The J gene is TRBJ2-7, the V gene TRBV4-2; 13 nucleotides align to TRBD2. The germline V gene has CDR1 LGHNA and CDR2 YNFKEQ. The CDR3 loop spans 15 amino acids. The V segment lost 3 bases and the J segment 2 bases; nucleotides outside the gene matches: 1. The CDR3 sequence: CASSQGTSGTYEQYF. CDR3 in DNA: TGTGCCAGCAGCCAGGGGACTAGCGGGACCTACGAGCAGTACTTC.

The gene calls are TRBV11-2 and TRBJ2-5; D might be TRBD2 (6 bases). Trimming took 2 bases from V and 5 from J, leaving 15 bases between them. The CDR3 contains 15 residues. Per germline, CDR1 SGHAT and CDR2 FQNNGV. The CDR3 region is CASSLFSDYLETQYF. DNA of the CDR3: TGTGCCAGCAGCTTATTCTCGGACTATTTGGAGACCCAGTACTTC.

The chain combines TRBV19 with TRBJ2-1, with 8 nucleotides matching TRBD1. With V trimmed by 4 bases and J by 0 bases, 8 bases remained unmatched. Germline V gene sequence: CDR1 LNHDA, CDR2 SQIVND (reference sequence). This CDR3 contains 17 residues. CDR3 loop: CASSTGQGDLSYNEQFF. In DNA, the CDR3 is TGTGCCAGTAGTACCGGACAGGGCGATCTCTCCTACAATGAGCAGTTCTTC.

This clone was seen only a few times. The chain couples TRBV5-1 to TRBJ1-1; 12 bases match TRBD1. Trimming took 4 bases from V and 1 from J; bases not matched to a gene: 5. Germline CDR1 is SGHRS and CDR2 is YFSETQ. The CDR3 loop spans 16 amino acids. The CDR3 protein is CASSPGQGAGNTEAFF. CDR3 sequence (DNA): TGCGCCAGCAGCCCGGGACAGGGGGCGGGGAACACTGAAGCTTTCTTT.

This sequence joins TRBV28 and TRBJ1-6; no clear D. This CDR3 comprises 12 residues. CDR1 and CDR2 from the germline V gene are MDHEN and SYDVKM. V was trimmed by 2 bases and J by 8 bases, leaving 4 bases between them. The chain's CDR3 is CASSLGDSPLHF. CDR3 sequence (DNA): TGTGCCAGCAGTTTAGGAGATTCACCCCTCCACTTT.

CDR3 coding DNA: TGTGCCAGCAGCTCCAGGTCGACTAGCAATCAGCCCCAGCATTTT. Amino acids: CASSSRSTSNQPQHF. This chain links TRBV7-2 with TRBJ1-5; D not certain. Per the germline V gene, CDR1 is SGHTA and CDR2 is FQGNSA. CDR3 length: 15 amino acids. Trimming removed 4 bases at V and 0 bases at J, with 10 bases between.

This chain links TRBV7-9 with TRBJ1-1; TRBD1 matches 10 bases. V lost 2 bases, J lost 4 bases, and 4 bases stayed unmatched. The CDR3 is 15 residues long. Germline CDR1 is SEHNR and CDR2 is FQNEAQ (reference sequence). In DNA form, the CDR3 reads TGTGCCAGCAGCTTAAGGCGGGACAGGGGCACTGAAGCTTTCTTT. Protein product: CASSLRRDRGTEAFF.

The genes are TRBV7-8 and TRBJ2-7; no reliable D call. This CDR3 region has 14 residues. Germline V gene lookup returns CDR1 SGHVS and CDR2 FQNEAQ. Trimming took off 0 bases at V and 0 bases at J, with 6 bases between the two ends. The CDR3 is CASSLAGPSYEQYF. The CDR3 nucleotides are TGTGCCAGCAGCTTAGCCGGGCCCTCCTACGAGCAGTACTTC.

The V call is TRBV6-1, the J call TRBJ1-2; D unclear. The CDR3 is 13 residues long. Trimming left V 3 bases short and J 4 bases short, with 9 bases between. Germline assignment: CDR1 MNHNS and CDR2 SASEGT. The CDR3 DNA reads as TGTGCCAGCAGTGACAGGTCTCTCTATGGCTACACCTTC. Encoded protein: CASSDRSLYGYTF.